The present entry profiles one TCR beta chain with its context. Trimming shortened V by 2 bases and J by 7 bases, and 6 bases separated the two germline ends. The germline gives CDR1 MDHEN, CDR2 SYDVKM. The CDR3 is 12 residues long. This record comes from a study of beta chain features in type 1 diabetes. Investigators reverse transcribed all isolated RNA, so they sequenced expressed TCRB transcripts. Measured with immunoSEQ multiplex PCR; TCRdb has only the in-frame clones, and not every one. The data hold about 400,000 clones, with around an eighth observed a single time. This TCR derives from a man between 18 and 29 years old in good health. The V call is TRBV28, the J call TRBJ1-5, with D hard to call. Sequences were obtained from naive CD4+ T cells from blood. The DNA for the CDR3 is TGTGCCAGCAGTTTAGGTCAGCAGCCCCAGCATTTT. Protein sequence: CASSLGQQPQHF.